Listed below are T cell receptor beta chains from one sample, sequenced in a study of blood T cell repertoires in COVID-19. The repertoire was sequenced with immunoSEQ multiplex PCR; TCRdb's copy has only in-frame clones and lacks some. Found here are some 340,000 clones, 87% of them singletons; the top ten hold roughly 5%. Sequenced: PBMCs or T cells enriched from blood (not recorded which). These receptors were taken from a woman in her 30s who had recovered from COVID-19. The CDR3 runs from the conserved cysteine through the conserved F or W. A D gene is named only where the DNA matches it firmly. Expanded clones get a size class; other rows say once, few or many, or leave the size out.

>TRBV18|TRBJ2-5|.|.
CASSPAHRETQYF
TGTGCCAGCTCACCAGCCCATAGAGAGACCCAGTACTTC
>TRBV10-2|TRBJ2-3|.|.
CASSELWGPDTQYF
TGCGCCAGCAGTGAATTGTGGGGGCCAGATACGCAGTATTTT
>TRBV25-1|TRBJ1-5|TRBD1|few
CASTDRRGRRPQHF
TGTGCCAGCACCGACCGCAGGGGGCGCAGGCCCCAGCATTTT
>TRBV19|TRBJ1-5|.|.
CASRTQEINQPQHF
TGTGCCAGTAGAACACAGGAGATCAATCAGCCCCAGCATTTT
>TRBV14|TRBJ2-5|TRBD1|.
CASSQAKGTGPTGTQYF
TGTGCCAGCAGCCAAGCTAAAGGGACAGGACCCACGGGGACCCAGTACTTC
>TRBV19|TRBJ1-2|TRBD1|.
CASSWDRIASNYGYTF
TGTGCCAGTAGTTGGGACAGGATCGCTTCTAACTATGGCTACACCTTC
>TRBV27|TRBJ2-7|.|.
CASSLSRGEQYF
TGTGCCAGCAGTTTATCCCGCGGCGAGCAGTACTTC
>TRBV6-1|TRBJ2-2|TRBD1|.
CASSANRDRVTGELFF
TGTGCCAGCAGTGCGAACCGGGACAGGGTTACCGGGGAGCTGTTTTTT
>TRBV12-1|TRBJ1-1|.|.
CASSFPPDRPLPEAFF
TGTGCCAGCAGCTTCCCCCCCGACAGGCCTCTCCCTGAAGCTTTCTTT
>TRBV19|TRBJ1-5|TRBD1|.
CASSTQTGQGQPQHF
TGTGCCAGTAGTACGCAGACAGGGCAGGGCCAGCCCCAGCATTTT
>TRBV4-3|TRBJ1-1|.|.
CASSQGQWGEMNTEAFF
TGCGCCAGCAGCCAAGGTCAATGGGGGGAAATGAACACTGAAGCTTTCTTT
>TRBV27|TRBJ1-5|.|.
CASSLLLRGRRDQPQHF
TGTGCCAGCAGCCTCTTACTGCGGGGTAGGAGGGATCAGCCCCAGCATTTT
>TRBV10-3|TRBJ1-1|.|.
CAIRPDRNTEAFF
TGTGCCATCAGGCCCGACAGGAACACTGAAGCTTTCTTT